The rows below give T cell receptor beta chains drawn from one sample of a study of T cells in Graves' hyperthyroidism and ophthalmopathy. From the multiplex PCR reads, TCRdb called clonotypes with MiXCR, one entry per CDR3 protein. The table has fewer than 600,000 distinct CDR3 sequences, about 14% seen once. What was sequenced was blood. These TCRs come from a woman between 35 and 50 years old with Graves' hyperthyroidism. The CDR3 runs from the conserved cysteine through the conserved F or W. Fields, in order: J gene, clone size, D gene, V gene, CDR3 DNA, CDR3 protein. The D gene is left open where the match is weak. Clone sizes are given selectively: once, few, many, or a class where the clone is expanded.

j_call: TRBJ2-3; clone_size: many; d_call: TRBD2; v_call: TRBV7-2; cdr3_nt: TGTGCCAGCAGCTTTGCGGGAGCCACAGATACGCAGTATTTT; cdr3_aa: CASSFAGATDTQYF
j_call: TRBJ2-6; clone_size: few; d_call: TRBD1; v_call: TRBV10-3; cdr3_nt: TGTGCCATCAGTACGGGACAGACCTCTGGGGCCAACGTCCTGACTTTC; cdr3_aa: CAISTGQTSGANVLTF
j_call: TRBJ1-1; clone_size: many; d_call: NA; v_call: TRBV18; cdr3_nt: TGTGCCAGCTCACCCCTGGGGAGGACTGAAGCTTTCTTT; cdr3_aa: CASSPLGRTEAFF
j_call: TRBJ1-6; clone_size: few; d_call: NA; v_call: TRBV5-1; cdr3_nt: TGCGCCAGCAGCTTGGGGGGCAGGGAAAGGAGTTCACCCCTCCACTTT; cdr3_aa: CASSLGGRERSSPLHF
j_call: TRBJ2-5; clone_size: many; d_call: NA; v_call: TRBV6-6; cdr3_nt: TGTGCCAGCAGTTACGCCCGACAGGGAGGCATCCAAGAGACCCAGTACTTC; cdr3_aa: CASSYARQGGIQETQYF
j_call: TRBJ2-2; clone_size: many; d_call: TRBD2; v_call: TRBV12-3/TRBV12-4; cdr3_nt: TGTGCCAGCAGTTCCGGACTAGAGACAGGGGAGCTGTTTTTT; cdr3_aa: CASSSGLETGELFF
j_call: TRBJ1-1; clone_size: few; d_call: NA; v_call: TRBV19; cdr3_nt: TGTGCCAGTATTGACAAGTTGAACACTGAAGCTTTCTTT; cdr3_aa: CASIDKLNTEAFF
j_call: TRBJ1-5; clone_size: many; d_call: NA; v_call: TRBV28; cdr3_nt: TGTGCCAGCAGACGGGCCCTTAATCAGCCCCAGCATTTT; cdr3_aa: CASRRALNQPQHF
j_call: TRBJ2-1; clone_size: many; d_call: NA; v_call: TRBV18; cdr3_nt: TGTGCCAGCTCACCACTTGTGGGACGGGGCGATGAGCAGTTCTTC; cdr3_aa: CASSPLVGRGDEQFF
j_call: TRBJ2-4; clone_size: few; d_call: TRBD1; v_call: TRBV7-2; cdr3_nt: TGTGCCAGCAGCTGGGACAGGGGGGCCATTCAGTACTTC; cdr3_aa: CASSWDRGAIQYF
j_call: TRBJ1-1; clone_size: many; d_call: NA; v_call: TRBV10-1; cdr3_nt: TGCGCCAGCAGACGGGGCCCAACTTTGAACACTGAAGCTTTCTTT; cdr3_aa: CASRRGPTLNTEAFF
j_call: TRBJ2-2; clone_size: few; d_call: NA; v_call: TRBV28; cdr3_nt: TGTGCCAGCAGTCCCGGCAGCATTAACCTAAACACCGGGGAGCTGTTTTTT; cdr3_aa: CASSPGSINLNTGELFF
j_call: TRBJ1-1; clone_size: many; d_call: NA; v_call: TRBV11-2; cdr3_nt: TGTGCCAGCAGCTTAGAAAGATTGAACACTGAAGCTTTCTTT; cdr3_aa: CASSLERLNTEAFF
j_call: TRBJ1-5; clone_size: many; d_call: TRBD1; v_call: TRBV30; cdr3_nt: TGTGCCTGGAGTACAGGACAGGGCAATCAGCCCCAGCATTTT; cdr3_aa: CAWSTGQGNQPQHF
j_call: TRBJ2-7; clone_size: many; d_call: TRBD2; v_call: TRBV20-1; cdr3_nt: TGCAGTGCTAGAGATGCTAGCGGGAGTTACGAGCAGTACTTC; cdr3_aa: CSARDASGSYEQYF
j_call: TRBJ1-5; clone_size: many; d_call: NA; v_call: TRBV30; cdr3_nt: TGTGCCTGGAGTGTACATACCAATCAGCCCCAGCATTTT; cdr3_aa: CAWSVHTNQPQHF
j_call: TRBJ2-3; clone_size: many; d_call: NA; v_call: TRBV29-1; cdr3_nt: TGCAGCGTTGCGGACAGAGTCACAGATACGCAGTATTTT; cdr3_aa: CSVADRVTDTQYF
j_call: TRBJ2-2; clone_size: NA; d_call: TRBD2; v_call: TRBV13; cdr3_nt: TGTGCCAGCAGTCCCAGCGGGAGGGCCAGGACCGGGGAGCTGTTTTTT; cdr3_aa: CASSPSGRARTGELFF
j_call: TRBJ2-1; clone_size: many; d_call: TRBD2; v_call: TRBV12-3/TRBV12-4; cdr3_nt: TGTGCCAGCAGTTCGGAGCGGGGTCCCTACAATGAGCAGTTCTTC; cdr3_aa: CASSSERGPYNEQFF
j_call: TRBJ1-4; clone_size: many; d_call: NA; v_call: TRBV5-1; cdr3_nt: TGCGCCAGCAGCCTCCTCGGGACCGTCGATAATGAAAAACTGTTTTTT; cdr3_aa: CASSLLGTVDNEKLFF
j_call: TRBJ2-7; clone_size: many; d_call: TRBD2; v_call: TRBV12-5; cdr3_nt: TGTGCTAGTGGTCTCTCGCGGGGACTAGCGGGAGGGGTGGTCTACGAGCAGTACTTC; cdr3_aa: CASGLSRGLAGGVVYEQYF
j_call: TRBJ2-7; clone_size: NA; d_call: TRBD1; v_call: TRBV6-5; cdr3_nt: TGTGCCAGCAGTTACTCAGGGGGCAGGGACTACGAGCAGTACTTC; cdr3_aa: CASSYSGGRDYEQYF
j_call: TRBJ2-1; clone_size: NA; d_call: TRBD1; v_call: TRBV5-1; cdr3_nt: TGCGCCAGCAGCGATGGACAGGGATCGGGGCAGTTCTTC; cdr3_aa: CASSDGQGSGQFF
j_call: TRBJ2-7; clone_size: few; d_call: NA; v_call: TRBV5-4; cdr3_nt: TGTGCCAGCAGCCCGAAGGGGGGATTTTACGAGCAGTACTTC; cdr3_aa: CASSPKGGFYEQYF
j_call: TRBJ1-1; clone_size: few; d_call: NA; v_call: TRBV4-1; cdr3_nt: TGCGCCAGCAGCCAAGTTTATCAGAACACTGAAGCTTTCTTT; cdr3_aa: CASSQVYQNTEAFF
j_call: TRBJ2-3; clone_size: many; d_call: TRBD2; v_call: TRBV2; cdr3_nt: TGTGCCAGCAGTCCACGGGAGGGAGCAGATACGCAGTATTTT; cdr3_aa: CASSPREGADTQYF
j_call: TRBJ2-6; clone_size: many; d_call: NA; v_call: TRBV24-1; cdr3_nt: TGTGCCACCAGTGACCCGAGCAGGTCCGGGGCCAACGTCCTGACTTTC; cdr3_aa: CATSDPSRSGANVLTF
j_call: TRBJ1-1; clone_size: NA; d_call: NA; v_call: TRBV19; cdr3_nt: TGTGCCAGTAGTAACAGGGTAGTCCCATCTATGAACACTGAAGCTTTCTTT; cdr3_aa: CASSNRVVPSMNTEAFF
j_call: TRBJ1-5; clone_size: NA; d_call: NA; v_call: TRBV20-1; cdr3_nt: TGCAGTGCTAGAGCCCCGGGGCCGAGCAATCAGCCCCAGCATTTT; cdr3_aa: CSARAPGPSNQPQHF
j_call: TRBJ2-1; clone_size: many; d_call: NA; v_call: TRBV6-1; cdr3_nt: TGTGCCAGCACCCAAAACCGTGGTGAGCAGTTCTTC; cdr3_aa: CASTQNRGEQFF
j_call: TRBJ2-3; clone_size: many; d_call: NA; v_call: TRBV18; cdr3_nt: TGTGCCAGCTCACCCGATTACGGGGGAGGAACAGATACGCAGTATTTT; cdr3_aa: CASSPDYGGGTDTQYF
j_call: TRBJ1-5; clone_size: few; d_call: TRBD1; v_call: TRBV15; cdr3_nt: TGTGCCACCAGCAGAGGACAGGGCCTCAATCAGCCCCAGCATTTT; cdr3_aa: CATSRGQGLNQPQHF
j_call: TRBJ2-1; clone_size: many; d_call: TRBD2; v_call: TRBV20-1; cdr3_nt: TGCAGTGCTAGAGATCCTAACGGGAGGGCCGATGAGCAGTTCTTC; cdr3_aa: CSARDPNGRADEQFF
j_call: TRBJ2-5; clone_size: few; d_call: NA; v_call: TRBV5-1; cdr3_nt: TGCGCCAGCAGCGCCAACAAAGAGACCCAGTACTTC; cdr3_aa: CASSANKETQYF
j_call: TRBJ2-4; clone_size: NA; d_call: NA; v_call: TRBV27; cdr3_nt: TGTGCCAGCGGGATGACTAGTTCCATCTCTGAGTACTTC; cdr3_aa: CASGMTSSISEYF
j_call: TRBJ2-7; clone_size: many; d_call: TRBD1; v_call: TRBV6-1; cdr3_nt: TGTGCCAGCAGTGGGGCCAGGGGGTTGGGAGACGAGCAGTACTTC; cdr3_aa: CASSGARGLGDEQYF
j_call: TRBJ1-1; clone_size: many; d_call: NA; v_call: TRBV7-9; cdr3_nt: TGTGCCAGCAGCTTAGCCAGGCAGGTGAACACTGAAGCTTTCTTT; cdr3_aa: CASSLARQVNTEAFF
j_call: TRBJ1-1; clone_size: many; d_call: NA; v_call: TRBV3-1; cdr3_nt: TGTGCCAGCAGCCAAGATAGCGGGTCGGGAAACACTGAAGCTTTCTTT; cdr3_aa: CASSQDSGSGNTEAFF
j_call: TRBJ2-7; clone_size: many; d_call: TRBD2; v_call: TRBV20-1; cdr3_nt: TGCAGTGCTAACAGACTAGCGGGAAGGTACGAGCAGTACTTC; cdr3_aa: CSANRLAGRYEQYF
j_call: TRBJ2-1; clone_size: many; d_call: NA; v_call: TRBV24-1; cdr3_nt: TGTGCCACGGGGGACCAATCCTACAATGAGCAGTTCTTC; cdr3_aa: CATGDQSYNEQFF
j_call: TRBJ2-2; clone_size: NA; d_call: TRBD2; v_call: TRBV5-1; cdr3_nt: TGCGCCAGCAGTTTCTATAGCGGGGCGAACACCGGGGAGCTGTTTTTT; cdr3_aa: CASSFYSGANTGELFF
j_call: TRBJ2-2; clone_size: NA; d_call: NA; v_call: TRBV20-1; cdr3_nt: TGCAGTGCTGCCCCTGAACTAACGAACACCGGGGAGCTGTTTTTT; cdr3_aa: CSAAPELTNTGELFF
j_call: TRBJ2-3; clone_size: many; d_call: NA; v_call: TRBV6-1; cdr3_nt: TGTGCCAGCAGTGATGAAGGGTGGACAGATACGCAGTATTTT; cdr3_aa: CASSDEGWTDTQYF
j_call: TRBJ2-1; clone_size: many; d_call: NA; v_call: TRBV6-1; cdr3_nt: TGTGCCAGCAGTGCGACTCAAACCTACAATGAGCAGTTCTTC; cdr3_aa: CASSATQTYNEQFF